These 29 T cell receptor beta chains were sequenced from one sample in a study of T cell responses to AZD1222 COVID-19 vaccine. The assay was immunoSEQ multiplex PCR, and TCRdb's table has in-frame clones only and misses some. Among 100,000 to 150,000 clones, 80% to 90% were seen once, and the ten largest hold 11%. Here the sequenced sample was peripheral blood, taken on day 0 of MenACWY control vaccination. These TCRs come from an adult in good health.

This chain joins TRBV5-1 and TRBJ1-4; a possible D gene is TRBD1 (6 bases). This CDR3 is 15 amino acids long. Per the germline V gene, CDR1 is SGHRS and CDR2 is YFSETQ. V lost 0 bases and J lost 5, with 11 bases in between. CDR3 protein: CASSLAGTGNEKLFF. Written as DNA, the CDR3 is TGCGCCAGCAGCTTGGCCGGAACAGGGAATGAAAAACTGTTTTTT.

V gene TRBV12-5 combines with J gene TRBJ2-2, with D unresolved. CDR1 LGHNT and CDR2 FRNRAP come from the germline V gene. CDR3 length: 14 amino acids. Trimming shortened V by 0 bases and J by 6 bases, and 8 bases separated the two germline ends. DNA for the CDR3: TGTGCTAGTGGTTTGGTACCGGCTGCCGGGGAGCTGTTTTTT. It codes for CASGLVPAAGELFF.

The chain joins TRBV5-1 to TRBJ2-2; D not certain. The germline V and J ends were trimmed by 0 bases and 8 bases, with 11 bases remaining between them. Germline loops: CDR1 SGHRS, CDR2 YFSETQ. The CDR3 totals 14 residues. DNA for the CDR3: TGCGCCAGCAGCTTGGCTCACCAGGCGGGGGAGCTGTTTTTT. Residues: CASSLAHQAGELFF.

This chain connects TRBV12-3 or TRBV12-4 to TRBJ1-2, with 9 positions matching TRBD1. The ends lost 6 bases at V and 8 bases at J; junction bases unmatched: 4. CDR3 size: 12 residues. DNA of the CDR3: TGTGCCAGCAGCCGAACAGGGGGCGGCTACACCTTC. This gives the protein CASSRTGGGYTF.

The CDR3 DNA reads as TGTGCCAGCAACGGACTCCGGGCCAAGGGCTACACCTTC. Residues: CASNGLRAKGYTF. The chain carries TRBV2 and TRBJ1-2; no firm D call. This CDR3 has 13 amino acids. V lost 7 bases and J lost 8, with 17 bases in between. The germline V gene encodes CDR1 SNHLY and CDR2 FYNNEI.

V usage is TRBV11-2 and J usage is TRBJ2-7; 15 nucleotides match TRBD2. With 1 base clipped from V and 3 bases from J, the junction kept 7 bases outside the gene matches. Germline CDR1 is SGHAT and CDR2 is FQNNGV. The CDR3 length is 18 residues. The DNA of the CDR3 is TGTGCCAGCAGCTTAGGCCCGGGACTAGCGGGAGGATTCTACGAGCAGTACTTC. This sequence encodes CASSLGPGLAGGFYEQYF.

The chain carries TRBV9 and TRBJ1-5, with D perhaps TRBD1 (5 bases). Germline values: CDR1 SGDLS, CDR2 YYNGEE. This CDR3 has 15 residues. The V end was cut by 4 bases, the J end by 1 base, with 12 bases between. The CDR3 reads CASSLFDSSNQPQHF. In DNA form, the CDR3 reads TGTGCCAGCAGCCTTTTCGACAGCAGCAATCAGCCCCAGCATTTT.

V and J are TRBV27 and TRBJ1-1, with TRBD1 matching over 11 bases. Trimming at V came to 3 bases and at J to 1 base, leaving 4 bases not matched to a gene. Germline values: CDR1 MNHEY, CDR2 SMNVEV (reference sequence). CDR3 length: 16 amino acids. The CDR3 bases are TGTGCCAGCAGTTTCCGGACAGGGGGCACGAACACTGAAGCTTTCTTT. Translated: CASSFRTGGTNTEAFF.

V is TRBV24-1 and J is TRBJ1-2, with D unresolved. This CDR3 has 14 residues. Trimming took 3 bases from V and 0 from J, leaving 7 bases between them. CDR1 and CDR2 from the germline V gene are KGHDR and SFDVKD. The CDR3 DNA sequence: TGTGCCACCAGTGATCACTCTACTAACTATGGCTACACCTTC. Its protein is CATSDHSTNYGYTF.

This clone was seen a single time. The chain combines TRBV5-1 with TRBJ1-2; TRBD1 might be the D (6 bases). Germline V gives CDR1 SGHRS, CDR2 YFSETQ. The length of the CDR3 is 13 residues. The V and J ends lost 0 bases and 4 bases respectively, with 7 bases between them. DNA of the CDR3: TGCGCCAGCAGCTTGGACAGGGCCTATGGCTACACCTTC. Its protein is CASSLDRAYGYTF.

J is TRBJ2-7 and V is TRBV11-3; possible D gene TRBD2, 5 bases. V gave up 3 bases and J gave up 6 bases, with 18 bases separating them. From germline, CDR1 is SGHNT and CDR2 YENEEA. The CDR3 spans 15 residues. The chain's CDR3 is CASSLRANRVGEQYF. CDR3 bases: TGTGCCAGCAGCTTGAGGGCCAACCGGGTAGGCGAGCAGTACTTC.

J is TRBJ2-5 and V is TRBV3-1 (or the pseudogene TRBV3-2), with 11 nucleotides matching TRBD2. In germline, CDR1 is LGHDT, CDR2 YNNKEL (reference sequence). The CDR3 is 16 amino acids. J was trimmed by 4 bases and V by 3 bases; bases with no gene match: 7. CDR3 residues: CASSQNLAGGGETQYF. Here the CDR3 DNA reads TGTGCCAGCAGCCAGAACCTAGCGGGAGGTGGAGAGACCCAGTACTTC.

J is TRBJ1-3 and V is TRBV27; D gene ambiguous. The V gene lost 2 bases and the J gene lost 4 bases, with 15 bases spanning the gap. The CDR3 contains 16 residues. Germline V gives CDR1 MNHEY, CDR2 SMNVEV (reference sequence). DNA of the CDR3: TGTGCCAGCAGTTTAGGGGTCTGGGGATCCGGAAACACCATATATTTT. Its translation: CASSLGVWGSGNTIYF.

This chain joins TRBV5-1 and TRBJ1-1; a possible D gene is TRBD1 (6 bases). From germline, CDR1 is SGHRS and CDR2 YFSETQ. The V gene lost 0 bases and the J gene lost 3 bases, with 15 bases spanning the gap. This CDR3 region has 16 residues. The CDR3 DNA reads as TGCGCCAGCAGCTTGGCGTCAGGGGAGGTTCACACTGAAGCTTTCTTT. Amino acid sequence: CASSLASGEVHTEAFF.

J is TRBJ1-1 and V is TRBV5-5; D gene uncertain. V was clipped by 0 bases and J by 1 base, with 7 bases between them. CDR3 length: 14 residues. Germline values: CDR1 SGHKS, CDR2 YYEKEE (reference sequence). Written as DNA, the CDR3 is TGTGCCAGCAGCTTGGGACGGAGGAACACTGAAGCTTTCTTT. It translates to CASSLGRRNTEAFF.

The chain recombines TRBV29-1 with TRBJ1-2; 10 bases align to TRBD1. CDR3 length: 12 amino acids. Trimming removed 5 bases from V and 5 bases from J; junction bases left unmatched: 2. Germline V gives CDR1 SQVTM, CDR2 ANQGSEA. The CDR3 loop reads CSVRTGGYGYTF. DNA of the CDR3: TGCAGCGTTCGGACAGGGGGATATGGCTACACCTTC. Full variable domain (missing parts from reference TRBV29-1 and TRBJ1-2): SAVISQKPSRDICQRGTSLTIQCQVDSQVTMMFWYRQQPGQSLTLIATANQGSEATYESGFVIDKFPISRPNLTFSTLTVSNMSPEDSSIYLCSVRTGGYGYTFGSGTRLTVV.

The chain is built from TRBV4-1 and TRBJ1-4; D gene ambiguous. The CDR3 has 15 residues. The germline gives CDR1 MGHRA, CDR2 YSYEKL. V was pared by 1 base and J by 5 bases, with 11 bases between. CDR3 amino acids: CASSQVSSDNEKLFF. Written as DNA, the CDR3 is TGCGCCAGCAGCCAAGTTTCCAGTGACAATGAAAAACTGTTTTTT.

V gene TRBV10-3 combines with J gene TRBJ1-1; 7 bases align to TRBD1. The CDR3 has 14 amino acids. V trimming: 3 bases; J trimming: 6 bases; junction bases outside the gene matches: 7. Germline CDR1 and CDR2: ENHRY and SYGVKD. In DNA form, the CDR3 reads TGTGCCATCAGTGACTCAGGGGGGTCCTCTGAAGCTTTCTTT. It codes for CAISDSGGSSEAFF.

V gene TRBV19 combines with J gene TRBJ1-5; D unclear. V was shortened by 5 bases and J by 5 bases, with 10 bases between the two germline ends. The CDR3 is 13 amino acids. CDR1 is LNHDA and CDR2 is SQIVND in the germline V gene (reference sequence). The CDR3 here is CASSPYSDQPQHF. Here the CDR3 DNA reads TGTGCCAGTAGTCCATACAGTGATCAGCCCCAGCATTTT.

CDR3 sequence reads: CASSQELGLAGAVQYF. DNA for the CDR3: TGTGCCAGCAGCCAAGAACTGGGACTAGCGGGAGCGGTGCAGTACTTC. The chain joins TRBV4-2 to TRBJ2-7, with 14 bases aligning to TRBD2. Trimming removed 0 bases from V and 9 bases from J; junction bases left unmatched: 7. Germline CDR1 reads LGHNA; CDR2 reads YNFKEQ. The CDR3 has 16 residues.

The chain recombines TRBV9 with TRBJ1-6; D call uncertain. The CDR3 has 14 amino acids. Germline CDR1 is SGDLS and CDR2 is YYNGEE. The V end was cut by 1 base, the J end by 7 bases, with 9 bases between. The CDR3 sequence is CASSVRSGNSPLHF. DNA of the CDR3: TGTGCCAGCAGCGTAAGGTCGGGAAATTCACCCCTCCACTTT.

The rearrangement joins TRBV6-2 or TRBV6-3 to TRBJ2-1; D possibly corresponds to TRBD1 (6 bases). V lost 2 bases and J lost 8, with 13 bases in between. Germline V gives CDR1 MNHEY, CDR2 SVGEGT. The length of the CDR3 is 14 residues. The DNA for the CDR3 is TGTGCCAGCAGTTACGAAGTGGGGGCATATGAGCAGTTCTTC. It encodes CASSYEVGAYEQFF.

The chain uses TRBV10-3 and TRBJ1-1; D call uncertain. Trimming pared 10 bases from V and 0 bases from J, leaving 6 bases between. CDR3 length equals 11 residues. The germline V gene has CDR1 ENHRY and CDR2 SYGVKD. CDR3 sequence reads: CATGMNTEAFF. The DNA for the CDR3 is TGTGCCACGGGGATGAACACTGAAGCTTTCTTT.

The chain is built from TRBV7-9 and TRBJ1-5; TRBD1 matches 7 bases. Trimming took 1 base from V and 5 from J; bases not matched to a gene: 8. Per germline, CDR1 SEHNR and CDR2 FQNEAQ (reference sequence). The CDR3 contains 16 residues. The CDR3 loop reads CASSLVGRGQDQPQHF. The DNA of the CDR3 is TGTGCCAGCAGCTTAGTTGGGAGAGGACAGGATCAGCCCCAGCATTTT.

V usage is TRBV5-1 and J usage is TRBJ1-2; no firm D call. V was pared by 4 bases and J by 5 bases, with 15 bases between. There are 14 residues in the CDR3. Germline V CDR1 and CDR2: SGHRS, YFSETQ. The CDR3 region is CASSPVAGSYGYTF. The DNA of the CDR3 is TGCGCCAGCAGCCCGGTCGCGGGGAGTTATGGCTACACCTTC.

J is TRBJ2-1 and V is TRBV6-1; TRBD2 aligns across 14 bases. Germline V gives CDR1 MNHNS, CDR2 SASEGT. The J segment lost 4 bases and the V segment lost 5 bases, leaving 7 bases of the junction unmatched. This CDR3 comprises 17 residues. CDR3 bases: TGTGCCAGCAGTAAAGGGACTAGCGGGAGATCTTACAATGAGCAGTTCTTC. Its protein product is CASSKGTSGRSYNEQFF.

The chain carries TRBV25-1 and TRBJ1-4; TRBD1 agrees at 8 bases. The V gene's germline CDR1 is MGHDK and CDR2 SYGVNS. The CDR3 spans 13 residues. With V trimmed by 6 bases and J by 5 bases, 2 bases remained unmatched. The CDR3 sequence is CASSRTGNEKLFF. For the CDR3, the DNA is TGTGCCAGCAGCCGGACAGGGAATGAAAAACTGTTTTTT. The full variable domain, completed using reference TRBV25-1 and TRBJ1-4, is EADIYQTPRYLVIGTGKKITLECSQTMGHDKMYWYQQDPGMELHLIHYSYGVNSTEKGDLSSESTVSRIRTEHFPLTLESARPSHTSQYLCASSRTGNEKLFFGSGTQLSVL.

DNA for the CDR3: TGTGCCAGCAGCCCCTGGATGGAGCTAGCGGGGAGGGAGAACACCGGGGAGCTGTTTTTT. Translating gives CASSPWMELAGRENTGELFF. J is TRBJ2-2 and V is TRBV21-1; TRBD2, the D gene given by the table, was not confirmed from the DNA. TRBV21-1 is described as a pseudogene. The CDR3 length is 20 residues.

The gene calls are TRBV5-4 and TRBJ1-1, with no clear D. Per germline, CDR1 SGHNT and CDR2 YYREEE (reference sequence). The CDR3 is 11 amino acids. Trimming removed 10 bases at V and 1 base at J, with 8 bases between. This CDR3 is CAVKTNTEAFF. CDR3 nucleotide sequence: TGTGCCGTTAAGACGAACACTGAAGCTTTCTTT.